Listed below are T cell receptor beta chains from one sample, sequenced in a study of T cell responses to AZD1222 COVID-19 vaccine. This table comes from immunoSEQ multiplex PCR, and its TCRdb copy is limited to in-frame clones, with some not included. The sample has over 95,000 clones, approximately 89% seen once. The sample consisted of peripheral blood, taken 28 days after the second AZD1222 dose. The receptors stem from an adult who received the AZD1222 COVID-19 vaccine. Both conserved end residues are part of each CDR3. A D gene is named only where the DNA matches it firmly. Size tells how often a clone was seen (once, few, many) or the class of an expanded clone, and some rows leave it out.

D gene: -; J gene: TRBJ1-1; V gene: TRBV5-4; clone size: -; CDR3 protein: CASSFGGRNTEAFF; CDR3 DNA: TGTGCCAGCAGCTTCGGGGGCCGGAACACTGAAGCTTTCTTT
D gene: TRBD1; J gene: TRBJ2-7; V gene: TRBV18; clone size: -; CDR3 protein: CASSLKQGAYEQYF; CDR3 DNA: TGTGCCAGCTCACTTAAACAGGGGGCCTACGAGCAGTACTTC
D gene: -; J gene: TRBJ1-1; V gene: TRBV11-2; clone size: -; CDR3 protein: CASSLDIGTEAFF; CDR3 DNA: TGTGCCAGCAGCTTAGATATCGGCACTGAAGCTTTCTTT
D gene: -; J gene: TRBJ2-7; V gene: TRBV19; clone size: -; CDR3 protein: CASSMDPNSYEQYF; CDR3 DNA: TGTGCCAGTAGTATGGACCCTAACTCCTACGAGCAGTACTTC
D gene: -; J gene: TRBJ1-4; V gene: TRBV13; clone size: -; CDR3 protein: CASSPGIRFKTNEKLFF; CDR3 DNA: TGTGCCAGCAGCCCCGGGATTCGTTTCAAGACTAATGAAAAACTGTTTTTT
D gene: TRBD1; J gene: TRBJ1-2; V gene: TRBV6-5; clone size: -; CDR3 protein: CASRQGASPYGYTF; CDR3 DNA: TGTGCCAGCAGACAGGGGGCTAGTCCCTATGGCTACACCTTC
D gene: -; J gene: TRBJ1-1; V gene: TRBV18; clone size: -; CDR3 protein: CASSPLHSPNTEAFF; CDR3 DNA: TGTGCCAGCTCACCGTTACATAGTCCGAACACTGAAGCTTTCTTT
D gene: -; J gene: TRBJ2-4; V gene: TRBV5-1; clone size: -; CDR3 protein: CASSLEPGRDIQYF; CDR3 DNA: TGCGCCAGCAGCTTGGAGCCGGGCAGGGACATTCAGTACTTC
D gene: -; J gene: TRBJ1-2; V gene: TRBV19; clone size: -; CDR3 protein: CASSIAASNYGYTF; CDR3 DNA: TGTGCCAGTAGTATTGCGGCGAGCAACTATGGCTACACCTTC
D gene: TRBD1; J gene: TRBJ2-7; V gene: TRBV6-5; clone size: once; CDR3 protein: CASSQSGQMPQQYF; CDR3 DNA: TGTGCCAGCAGCCAGTCGGGACAGATGCCCCAACAGTACTTC
D gene: -; J gene: TRBJ1-4; V gene: TRBV6-5; clone size: -; CDR3 protein: CASSLKPGPLDEKLFF; CDR3 DNA: TGTGCCAGCAGTTTAAAACCAGGGCCCCTAGATGAAAAACTGTTTTTT
D gene: TRBD1; J gene: TRBJ1-1; V gene: TRBV28; clone size: -; CDR3 protein: CASSRGDRGGPEAFF; CDR3 DNA: TGTGCCAGCAGTAGAGGGGACAGGGGGGGCCCTGAAGCTTTCTTT
D gene: TRBD1; J gene: TRBJ1-1; V gene: TRBV10-2; clone size: -; CDR3 protein: CASSIQGVTEAFF; CDR3 DNA: TGCGCCAGCAGTATTCAGGGGGTCACTGAAGCTTTCTTT
D gene: -; J gene: TRBJ1-5; V gene: TRBV12-3/TRBV12-4; clone size: few; CDR3 protein: CASSFRADQPQHF; CDR3 DNA: TGTGCCAGCAGTTTCAGGGCGGATCAGCCCCAGCATTTT
D gene: TRBD2; J gene: TRBJ2-7; V gene: TRBV18; clone size: -; CDR3 protein: CASSPTLAGGLYEQYF; CDR3 DNA: TGTGCCAGCTCACCAACTCTAGCGGGAGGCCTCTACGAGCAGTACTTC
D gene: -; J gene: TRBJ2-7; V gene: TRBV28; clone size: -; CDR3 protein: CASSTSTYEQYF; CDR3 DNA: TGTGCCAGCAGTACTTCAACCTACGAGCAGTACTTC
D gene: TRBD2; J gene: TRBJ2-3; V gene: TRBV7-3; clone size: few; CDR3 protein: CASSPGTSGKDTQYF; CDR3 DNA: TGTGCCAGCAGCCCCGGGACTAGCGGGAAAGATACGCAGTATTTT
D gene: TRBD1; J gene: TRBJ2-5; V gene: TRBV28; clone size: -; CDR3 protein: CASSTFLDRDWGLQETQYF; CDR3 DNA: TGTGCCAGCAGTACCTTTCTGGACAGGGATTGGGGACTCCAAGAGACCCAGTACTTC
D gene: -; J gene: TRBJ1-4; V gene: TRBV27; clone size: -; CDR3 protein: CASSDGAWGPNEKLFF; CDR3 DNA: TGTGCCAGCAGTGACGGAGCGTGGGGCCCTAATGAAAAACTGTTTTTT
D gene: -; J gene: TRBJ1-2; V gene: TRBV12-3/TRBV12-4; clone size: once; CDR3 protein: CASSPGVGGYTF; CDR3 DNA: TGTGCCAGCTCACCAGGGGTCGGAGGCTACACCTTC
D gene: TRBD1; J gene: TRBJ2-3; V gene: TRBV6-1; clone size: -; CDR3 protein: CASSEVRGPDTQYF; CDR3 DNA: TGTGCCAGCAGTGAAGTGAGGGGGCCAGATACGCAGTATTTT
D gene: -; J gene: TRBJ2-7; V gene: TRBV5-6; clone size: -; CDR3 protein: CASFRSSGFDEQYF; CDR3 DNA: TGTGCCAGCTTCCGCTCGTCGGGTTTTGACGAGCAGTACTTC
D gene: TRBD2; J gene: TRBJ2-1; V gene: TRBV9; clone size: -; CDR3 protein: CASSVGPGLANNEQFF; CDR3 DNA: TGTGCCAGCAGCGTAGGCCCGGGACTAGCGAACAATGAGCAGTTCTTC
D gene: -; J gene: TRBJ2-5; V gene: TRBV6-5; clone size: -; CDR3 protein: CASNPSLETQYF; CDR3 DNA: TGTGCCAGCAACCCTAGCTTAGAGACCCAGTACTTC
D gene: TRBD1; J gene: TRBJ2-4; V gene: TRBV19; clone size: -; CDR3 protein: CASSPRRGTDLAKNIQYF; CDR3 DNA: TGTGCCAGTAGTCCCCGACGTGGGACAGACTTAGCCAAAAACATTCAGTACTTC
D gene: TRBD1; J gene: TRBJ2-3; V gene: TRBV3-1/TRBV3-2; clone size: -; CDR3 protein: CASSQRQGVSDTQYF; CDR3 DNA: TGTGCCAGCAGCCAGAGACAGGGGGTCAGTGATACGCAGTATTTT
D gene: -; J gene: TRBJ1-4; V gene: TRBV29-1; clone size: -; CDR3 protein: CSVIHGANEKLFF; CDR3 DNA: TGCAGCGTGATTCACGGCGCTAATGAAAAACTGTTTTTT
D gene: TRBD1; J gene: TRBJ1-5; V gene: TRBV6-5; clone size: -; CDR3 protein: CASSSRQGIHQPQHF; CDR3 DNA: TGTGCCAGCAGTTCCCGACAGGGTATCCATCAGCCCCAGCATTTT
D gene: -; J gene: TRBJ2-5; V gene: TRBV11-2; clone size: -; CDR3 protein: CASSLAETQYF; CDR3 DNA: TGTGCCAGCAGCTTAGCTGAGACCCAGTACTTC
D gene: -; J gene: TRBJ1-1; V gene: TRBV5-1; clone size: -; CDR3 protein: CASSFRPAGMNTEAFF; CDR3 DNA: TGCGCCAGCAGCTTTCGACCCGCGGGGATGAACACTGAAGCTTTCTTT
D gene: -; J gene: TRBJ1-4; V gene: TRBV14; clone size: -; CDR3 protein: CASSLTRARNEKLFF; CDR3 DNA: TGTGCCAGCAGCCTAACCAGGGCAAGAAATGAAAAACTGTTTTTT
D gene: -; J gene: TRBJ2-2; V gene: TRBV28; clone size: -; CDR3 protein: CASISGGTNTGELFF; CDR3 DNA: TGTGCCAGCATCTCCGGGGGCACGAACACCGGGGAGCTGTTTTTT